The TCR beta chain described here comes from a study of vaccination and CD4 T cells after COVID-19 (dated 2022 in TCRdb). For the wider study: SARS-CoV-2 positivity had been established in the convalescent patients by nasal swab PCR, and mild disease was recorded in several of these patients and severe disease in one. Post-COVID blood samples from convalescent patients were collected a median of roughly 100 days after diagnosis, with a range of roughly 30 to 170 days. Two doses of either the Pfizer-BioNTech BNT162b2 vaccine (n=8) or the Moderna mRNA-1273 vaccine (n=2) were administered to participants. The spike-specific CD4+ TCR repertoire was compared before and after mRNA vaccination in over nine COVID-19 convalescent patients and a handful of infection-naive healthy vaccine recipients. In control cultures, a CEFX viral epitope pool was used as positive control, an HIV-1 Nef peptide pool was used as negative control, or no peptide was added. Overlapping spike peptide pools from SARS-CoV-2 and from the common cold coronaviruses HCoV-NL63, HCoV-OC43 and HCoV-229E were used as culture stimuli. Post-vaccine blood samples were collected a median of about 72 days after the second vaccine dose, ranging from roughly 13 to 250 days. Six males and four females were included in the convalescent cohort, with two Hispanic individuals, seven Caucasians, two Asians and one multiracial person represented. Study-wide findings and limitations: In convalescent patients, a median approximately 90% of post-vaccine SARS-CoV-2-reactive clones were detected only after vaccination, suggesting vaccine-specific priming. Relatively few convalescent patients were included in the study, and early timepoints after natural infection were not analyzed. Although the median number of SARS-CoV-2-reactive clonotypes went up from around 20 after infection to roughly 40 after vaccination, the increase was not significant. Of the vaccine-specific clones found in convalescent patients, nearly all (304 of 307) were mono-reactive for SARS-CoV-2 spike instead of being cross-reactive with common cold coronaviruses.

On this clonotype: Its antigen has not been determined. No per-base quality is available; no much larger clone lies one base away.

To prepare the library, PCR was applied. At the Johns Hopkins FTIC core, DNA from the cultured CD4+ T cells underwent TCR sequencing with the Oncomine TCR Beta short-read assay. Genomic DNA was extracted from the cultured CD4+ T cells with the QIAamp micro DNA kit. Oncomine TCR Beta libraries from cultured CD4+ T cells were pooled with unique dual indexes and sequenced on an Illumina iSeq 100. The authors' pipeline ran thus. Non-productive sequences were filtered out, and CDR3s that did not start with C, did not end with F or W, or were shorter than 7 amino acids were discarded. The MANAFEST web application was used to identify antigen-specific clonotypes by comparing peptide-stimulated wells against reference wells and other culture wells. Positive clones required FDR below 0.05, an odds ratio above 5, and productive frequency above 0.1% in at least two of three replicate wells. A clonotype counted as cross-reactive if it showed significant expansion both in the SARS-CoV-2 spike wells and in at least one common cold coronavirus spike condition. Levenshtein distances (stringdist) and unrooted phylogenetic trees (ape) in R version 3.6.1 were used to assess CDR3 homology. The raw public data were reprocessed by TCRdb itself: fastp quality trimming at Q25, MiXCR clonotype calling, in-frame beta chains only. Each record represents a unique CDR3 protein, reported with the most common genes and DNA among its rows. The V and J calls shown here were made by TCRdb, not taken from the authors' results. The sample table holds 6,500 to 7,500 distinct CDR3 sequences, of which about 64% were seen once. Under 30% of the sample is taken by the ten largest.

CDR1 DFQATT and CDR2 SNEGSKA were looked up in the germline V gene (reference sequence). For this chain, trimming is 5 bases at the V end and 4 bases at the J end, and the number of junction bases without a gene match is 11. Taken from cysteine to phenylalanine, the CDR3 has 15 residues. Solely the CDR3 DNA is kept, with 45 bases framed from the first base. Read against the paper, the sample's treatment or condition label means: approximately nine-day PBMC culture with coronavirus spike peptide pools or control peptides (ViraFEST assay). To expand antigen-specific T cells with peptide pools and then pick out the expanded clonotypes through TCR sequencing, the study relied on the ViraFEST assay. The positive SARS-CoV-2 PCR tests of the convalescent patients were dated from March to December 2020, before the Alpha, Beta and Delta variants emerged in the United States. PBMCs were cultured at fewer than 2.5 million per well in IMDM supplemented with around 5.5% human AB serum and 10 IU/ml IL-2, with approximately 10 ug/ml peptide pools added. Half of the culture medium was replaced with fresh IL-2-containing medium on days 3 and 7. After roughly 9 days of culture, CD4+ T cells were isolated by negative selection with the EasySep CD4+ T cell isolation kit. Ficoll-Paque Plus gradient centrifugation was used to isolate PBMCs from whole blood, and the isolated PBMCs were then either used fresh or cryopreserved at -140C. Each culture condition was generally run in triplicate wells.

The TCR was taken from a human donor who had recovered from COVID-19. What was sequenced was CD4+ T cells from blood, cultured in vitro. Here the chain combines TRBV20-1 and TRBJ2-3, and 8 junction bases match TRBD2. The CDR3 reads as follows: CSAGLGLGRADTQYF. The DNA sequence reads TGCAGTGCTGGATTGGGACTAGGAAGGGCAGATACGCAGTATTTT.